Listed below are T cell receptor beta chains from one sample, sequenced in a study of CD8 T cells in ankylosing spondylitis. TCRdb reprocessed the 5' RACE reads with MiXCR, giving one entry per CDR3 protein. The data hold under 250,000 distinct CDR3 sequences, with less than 9.5% observed a single time. The sample consisted of blood, either unsorted or a sorted T cell fraction (not recorded which). The receptors were sampled from a female donor with ankylosing spondylitis or in good health (not recorded which). Both conserved end residues are part of each CDR3. A D gene is named only where the DNA matches it firmly. Size is omitted from some rows. Given values are once, few, many or a class for expanded clones.

V gene,D gene,J gene,clone size,CDR3 protein,CDR3 DNA
TRBV10-3,TRBD2,TRBJ2-7,many,CASTASGSYEQYF,TGTGCCAGCACCGCTAGCGGGAGCTACGAGCAGTACTTC
TRBV5-1,.,TRBJ2-1,many,CASSFLQVNEQFF,TGCGCCAGCAGCTTTCTCCAGGTCAATGAGCAGTTCTTC
TRBV10-2,TRBD2,TRBJ2-2,few,CASSRTSGRAGTGELFF,TGCGCCAGCAGTCGGACTAGCGGGAGGGCGGGGACCGGGGAGCTGTTTTTT
TRBV7-6,TRBD2,TRBJ2-2,many,CASSMGLAGGNTGELFF,TGTGCCAGCAGCATGGGACTAGCGGGAGGGAACACCGGGGAGCTGTTTTTT
TRBV29-1,.,TRBJ2-1,many,CSVELSIGGIFNEQFF,TGCAGCGTTGAACTCTCGATAGGAGGGATTTTCAATGAGCAGTTCTTC
TRBV12-3/TRBV12-4,TRBD2,TRBJ2-1,many,CASSLQREYFF,TGTGCCAGCAGTCTCCAGCGGGAGTATTTCTTC
TRBV28,.,TRBJ2-6,many,CASSFRVTGANVLTF,TGTGCCAGCAGTTTTAGGGTTACTGGGGCCAACGTCCTGACTTTC
TRBV19,.,TRBJ2-6,many,CASRSLVGANVLTF,TGTGCCAGTAGGTCATTAGTGGGGGCCAACGTCCTGACTTTC
TRBV6-5,.,TRBJ2-5,.,CASSSTGLHRETKETQYF,TGTGCCAGCAGTTCCACGGGACTTCACCGGGAGACTAAAGAGACCCAGTACTTC
TRBV6-2/TRBV6-3,.,TRBJ1-2,many,CASSYAVQGYGYTF,TGTGCCAGCAGTTACGCGGTCCAGGGCTATGGCTACACCTTC
TRBV11-2,TRBD1,TRBJ2-3,many,CASSRPEIQGPVWDTQYF,TGTGCCAGCAGCCGTCCCGAGATACAGGGGCCCGTTTGGGATACGCAGTATTTT
TRBV5-1,TRBD1,TRBJ2-2,many,CASSLLDRDAGELFF,TGCGCCAGCAGTCTTTTAGACAGGGACGCCGGGGAGCTGTTTTTT
TRBV7-6,.,TRBJ2-1,.,CASSSPRGGLNEQFF,TGTGCCAGCAGCTCTCCTCGTGGGGGGCTGAATGAGCAGTTCTTC
TRBV20-1,TRBD2,TRBJ2-1,.,CSVRKSSGIFGHEQFF,TGCAGTGTGAGGAAGTCTAGCGGGATTTTCGGCCATGAGCAGTTCTTC
TRBV27,.,TRBJ2-1,.,CARGGGASSYNEQFF,TGTGCCAGAGGGGGAGGCGCTAGCTCCTACAATGAGCAGTTCTTC
TRBV5-1,TRBD2,TRBJ2-7,many,CASSSGTSGSIHEQYF,TGCGCCAGCAGCTCCGGGACTAGCGGGAGCATCCACGAGCAGTACTTC
TRBV6-1,.,TRBJ1-3,many,CASSRQGSSTIYF,TGTGCCAGCAGCCGCCAGGGGAGCAGCACCATATATTTT
TRBV10-2,.,TRBJ1-4,.,CASRGGTEKLFF,TGCGCCAGCAGGGGGGGTACCGAAAAACTGTTTTTT
TRBV7-6,.,TRBJ1-3,many,CASSLYPRTPGNTIYF,TGTGCCAGCAGCTTATATCCCCGGACACCTGGAAACACCATATATTTT
TRBV9,.,TRBJ2-1,many,CASSASGLLANEQFF,TGTGCCAGCAGCGCCTCGGGACTCCTGGCCAATGAGCAGTTCTTC
TRBV5-6,.,TRBJ2-5,many,CASTLVEQETQYF,TGTGCCAGCACCTTGGTCGAACAAGAGACCCAGTACTTC
TRBV7-2,.,TRBJ2-5,many,CASSLRPGSEPKETQYF,TGTGCCAGCAGCTTACGGCCTGGATCCGAGCCCAAAGAGACCCAGTACTTC